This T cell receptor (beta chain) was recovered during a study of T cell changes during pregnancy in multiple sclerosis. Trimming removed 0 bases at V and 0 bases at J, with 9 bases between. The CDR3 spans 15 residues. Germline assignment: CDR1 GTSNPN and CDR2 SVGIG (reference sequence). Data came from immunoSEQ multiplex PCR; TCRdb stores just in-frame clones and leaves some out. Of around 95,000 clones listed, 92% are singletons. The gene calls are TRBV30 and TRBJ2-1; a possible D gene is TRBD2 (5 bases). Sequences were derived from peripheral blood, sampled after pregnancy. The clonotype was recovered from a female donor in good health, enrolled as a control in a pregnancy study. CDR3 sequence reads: CAWSVLSGSYNEQFF. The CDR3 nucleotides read TGTGCCTGGAGTGTACTAAGCGGCTCCTACAATGAGCAGTTCTTC.